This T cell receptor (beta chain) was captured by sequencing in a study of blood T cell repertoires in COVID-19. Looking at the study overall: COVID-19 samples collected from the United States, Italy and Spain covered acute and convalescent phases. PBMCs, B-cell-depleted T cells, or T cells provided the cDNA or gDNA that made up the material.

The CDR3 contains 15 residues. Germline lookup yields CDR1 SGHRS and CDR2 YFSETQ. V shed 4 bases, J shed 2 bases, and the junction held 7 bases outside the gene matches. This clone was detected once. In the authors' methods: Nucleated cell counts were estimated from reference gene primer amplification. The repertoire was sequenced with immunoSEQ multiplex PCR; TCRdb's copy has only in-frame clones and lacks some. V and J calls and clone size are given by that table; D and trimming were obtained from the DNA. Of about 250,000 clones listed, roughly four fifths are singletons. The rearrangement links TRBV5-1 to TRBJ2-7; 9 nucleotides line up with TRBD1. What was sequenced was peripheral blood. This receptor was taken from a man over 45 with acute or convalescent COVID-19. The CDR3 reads CASSPQTGGPYEQYF. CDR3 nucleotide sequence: TGCGCCAGCAGCCCACAGACAGGGGGGCCCTACGAGCAGTACTTC.